This record covers a single TCR beta chain. At one of its ends the junction is not consistent with the germline gene, which may arise from a read error. TCRdb re-called the 5' RACE reads with MiXCR, one entry per CDR3 protein. This sample carries fewer than 55,000 distinct CDR3 sequences, more than 20% of them seen once, and the ten largest clones take about 4.5%. The sorted Tregs were CD4+CD25+CD127-/low cells. This CDR3 contains 15 residues. Germline V gene data show CDR1 as SGHTA and CDR2 as FQGNSA. This sequence originates from a female donor with breast cancer. This chain connects TRBV7-2 to TRBJ1-1; D is unresolved. The sample was Tregs sorted from a lymph node. The CDR3 DNA follows: TGTGCCAGCAGCTCCCAAGCAGGTCCGAACACTGAAGCTCTCTTT. Translated, it gives CASSSQAGPNTEALF. The full variable domain, rest sourced from reference TRBV7-2 and TRBJ1-1, is GAGVSQSPSNKVTEKGKDVELRCDPISGHTALYWYRQSLGQGLEFLIYFQGNSAPDKSGLPSDRFSAERTGGSVSTLTIQRTQQEDSAVYLCASSSQAGPNTEALFGQGTRLTVV.